Given below is one T cell receptor beta chain in context. Its antigen is as yet unknown. Deletions cut 3 bases from V and 9 bases from J, with 8 bases between. The CDR3 runs to 11 residues. Germline CDR1 is SQVTM and CDR2 is ANQGSEA. For the second PCR, which ran for about 7 to 12 cycles, a sample-barcoded 5' primer and a J-beta primer mix were used. MiXCR, applied by TCRdb to the 5' RACE reads, yields one record per CDR3 protein. The data contain roughly 2 million distinct CDR3 sequences, roughly 52% of them singletons. In terms of origin and age, donors were healthy Caucasian individuals from Russia aged roughly 6 to 90. These data are taken from a study of blood T cells in healthy people across ages. Study-level information: Through template switching, about one barcoded beta molecule was captured per two T cells, as measured in model experiments. General observations from the study: Among T cells, TCR beta diversity per million cells dropped roughly linearly as age rose. In these data, TCR beta diversity tracked strongly with naive T cell percentage.

The sequenced sample was blood. The chain is built from TRBV29-1 and TRBJ2-2, with D unresolved. The receptor's source is a woman aged 40 to 50 in good health. CDR3 protein: CSVESSRELFF. The CDR3 nucleotides are TGCAGCGTTGAGAGTTCCAGGGAGCTGTTTTTT.